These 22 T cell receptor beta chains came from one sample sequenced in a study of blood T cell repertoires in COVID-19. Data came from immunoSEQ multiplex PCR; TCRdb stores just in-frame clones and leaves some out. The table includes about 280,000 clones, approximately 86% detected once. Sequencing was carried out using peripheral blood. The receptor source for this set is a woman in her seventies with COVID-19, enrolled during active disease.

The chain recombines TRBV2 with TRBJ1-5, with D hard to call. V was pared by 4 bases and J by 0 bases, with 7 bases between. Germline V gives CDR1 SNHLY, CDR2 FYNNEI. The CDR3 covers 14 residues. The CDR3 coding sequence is TGTGCCAGCAGTGTCGTAGATAGCAATCAGCCCCAGCATTTT. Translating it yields CASSVVDSNQPQHF.

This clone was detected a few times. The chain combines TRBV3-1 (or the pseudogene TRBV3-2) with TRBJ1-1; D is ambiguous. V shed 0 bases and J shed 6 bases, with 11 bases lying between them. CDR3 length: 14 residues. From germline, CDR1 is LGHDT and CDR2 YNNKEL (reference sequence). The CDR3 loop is CASSQEMRVPEAFF. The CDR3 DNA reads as TGTGCCAGCAGCCAAGAAATGAGGGTACCTGAAGCTTTCTTT.

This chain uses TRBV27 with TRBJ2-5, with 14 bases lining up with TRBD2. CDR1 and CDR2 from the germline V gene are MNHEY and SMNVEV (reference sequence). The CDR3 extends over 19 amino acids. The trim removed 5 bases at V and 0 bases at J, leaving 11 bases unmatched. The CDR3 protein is CASSPLGLAGGPYQETQYF. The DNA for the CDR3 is TGTGCCAGCAGTCCGCTCGGACTAGCGGGGGGACCGTACCAAGAGACCCAGTACTTC.

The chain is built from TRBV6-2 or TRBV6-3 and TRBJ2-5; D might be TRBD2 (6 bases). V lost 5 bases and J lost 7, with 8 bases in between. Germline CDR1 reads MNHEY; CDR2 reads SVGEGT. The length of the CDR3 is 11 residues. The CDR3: CASSPGGTQYF. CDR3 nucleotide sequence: TGTGCCAGCAGTCCCGGGGGGACCCAGTACTTC.

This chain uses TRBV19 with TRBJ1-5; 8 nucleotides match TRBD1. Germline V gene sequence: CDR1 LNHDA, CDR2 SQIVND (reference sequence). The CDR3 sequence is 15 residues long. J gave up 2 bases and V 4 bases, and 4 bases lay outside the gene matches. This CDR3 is CASSTPTGGNQPQHF. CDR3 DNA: TGTGCCAGTAGTACACCGACAGGGGGCAATCAGCCCCAGCATTTT.

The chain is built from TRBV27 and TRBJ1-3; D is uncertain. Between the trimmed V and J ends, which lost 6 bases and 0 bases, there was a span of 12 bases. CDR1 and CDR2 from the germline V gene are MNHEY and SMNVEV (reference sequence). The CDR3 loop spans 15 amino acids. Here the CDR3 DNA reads TGTGCCAGCAGCCCCCGGAGGAGCTCTGGAAACACCATATATTTT. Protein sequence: CASSPRRSSGNTIYF.

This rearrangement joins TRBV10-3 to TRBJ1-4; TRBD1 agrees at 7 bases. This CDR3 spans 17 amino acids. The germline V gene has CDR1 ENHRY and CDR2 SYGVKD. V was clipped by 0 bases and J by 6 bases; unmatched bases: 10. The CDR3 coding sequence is TGTGCCATCAGTGAGTCCTGGTACCGACAGGGAGATGAAAAACTGTTTTTT. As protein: CAISESWYRQGDEKLFF.

Here the CDR3 reads CASSIDRVGAEAFF. CDR3 in DNA: TGTGCCAGTAGTATTGACAGGGTGGGGGCTGAAGCTTTCTTT. J is TRBJ1-1 and V is TRBV19; 7 bases line up with TRBD1. V dropped 3 bases and J dropped 6; count of bases not matched to a gene: 7. Germline V gene sequence: CDR1 LNHDA, CDR2 SQIVND (reference sequence). The CDR3 sequence is 14 residues long.

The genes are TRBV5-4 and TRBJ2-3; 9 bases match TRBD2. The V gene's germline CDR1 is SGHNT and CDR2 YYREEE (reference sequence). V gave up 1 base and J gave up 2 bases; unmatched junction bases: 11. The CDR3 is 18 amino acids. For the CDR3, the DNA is TGTGCCAGCAGCTTGCTGGAGGCTAGCGGGGCTCTCACAGATACGCAGTATTTT. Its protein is CASSLLEASGALTDTQYF.

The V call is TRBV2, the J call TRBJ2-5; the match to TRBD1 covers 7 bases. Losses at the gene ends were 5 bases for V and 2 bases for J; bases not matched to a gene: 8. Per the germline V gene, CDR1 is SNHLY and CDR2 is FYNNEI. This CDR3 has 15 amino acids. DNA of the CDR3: TGTGCCAGCAGTTATACAGGGGCCCCTCAAGAGACCCAGTACTTC. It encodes CASSYTGAPQETQYF.

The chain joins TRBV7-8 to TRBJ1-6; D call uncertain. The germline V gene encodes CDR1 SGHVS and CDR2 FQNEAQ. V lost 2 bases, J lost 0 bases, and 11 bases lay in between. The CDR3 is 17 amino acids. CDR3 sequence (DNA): TGTGCCAGCAGCTTAACCAGGTCGAGCTCCTATAATTCACCCCTCCACTTT. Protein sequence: CASSLTRSSSYNSPLHF.

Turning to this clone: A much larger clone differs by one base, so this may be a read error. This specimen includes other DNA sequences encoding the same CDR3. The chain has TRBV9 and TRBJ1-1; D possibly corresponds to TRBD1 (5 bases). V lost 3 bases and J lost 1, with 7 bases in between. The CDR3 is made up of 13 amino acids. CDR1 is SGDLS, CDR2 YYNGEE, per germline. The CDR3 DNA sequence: TGTGCCAGCAGCGCGACAGCGAACACTGAAGCTTTCTTT. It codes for CASSATANTEAFF.

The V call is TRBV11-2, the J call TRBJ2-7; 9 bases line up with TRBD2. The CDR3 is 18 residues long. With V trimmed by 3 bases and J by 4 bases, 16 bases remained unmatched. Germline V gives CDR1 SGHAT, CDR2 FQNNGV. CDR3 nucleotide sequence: TGTGCCAGCAGCTTTCCTTGGGCTAGCGGGGTTCCTTCGTACGAGCAGTACTTC. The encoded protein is CASSFPWASGVPSYEQYF.

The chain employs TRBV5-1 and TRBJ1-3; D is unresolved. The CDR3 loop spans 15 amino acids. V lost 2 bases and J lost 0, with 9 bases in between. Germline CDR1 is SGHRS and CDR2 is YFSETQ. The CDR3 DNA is TGCGCCAGCAGCTTAAACGGTGACTCTGGAAACACCATATATTTT. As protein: CASSLNGDSGNTIYF.

DNA for the CDR3: TGTGCCAGCAGTTACAGGTCGGTAGCGGGGCGGAATGAGCAGTTCTTC. It yields the protein CASSYRSVAGRNEQFF. The chain carries TRBV6-5 and TRBJ2-1, with 8 bases aligning to TRBD2. V lost 2 bases to trimming and J lost 7 bases; unmatched junction nucleotides: 10. The CDR3 has 16 amino acids. Per germline, CDR1 MNHEY and CDR2 SVGAGI.

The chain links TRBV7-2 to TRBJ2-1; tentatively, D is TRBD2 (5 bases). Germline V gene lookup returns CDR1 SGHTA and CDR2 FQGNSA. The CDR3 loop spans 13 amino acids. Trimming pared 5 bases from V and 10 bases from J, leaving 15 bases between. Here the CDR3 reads CASSASGVSEQFF. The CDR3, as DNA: TGTGCCAGCAGCGCATCCGGGGTTTCCGAGCAGTTCTTC.

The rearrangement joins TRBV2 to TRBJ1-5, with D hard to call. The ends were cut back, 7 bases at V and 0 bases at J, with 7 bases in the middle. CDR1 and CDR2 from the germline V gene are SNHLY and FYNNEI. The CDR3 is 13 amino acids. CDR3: CASKSDSNQPQHF. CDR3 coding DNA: TGTGCCAGCAAGAGTGATAGCAATCAGCCCCAGCATTTT.

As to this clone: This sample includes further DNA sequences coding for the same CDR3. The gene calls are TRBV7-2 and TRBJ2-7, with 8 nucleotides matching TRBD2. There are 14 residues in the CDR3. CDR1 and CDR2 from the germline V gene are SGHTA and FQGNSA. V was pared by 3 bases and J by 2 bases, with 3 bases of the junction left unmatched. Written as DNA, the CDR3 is TGTGCCAGCAGCTTCCTAGCGGGTGCCTACGAGCAGTACTTC. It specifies CASSFLAGAYEQYF.

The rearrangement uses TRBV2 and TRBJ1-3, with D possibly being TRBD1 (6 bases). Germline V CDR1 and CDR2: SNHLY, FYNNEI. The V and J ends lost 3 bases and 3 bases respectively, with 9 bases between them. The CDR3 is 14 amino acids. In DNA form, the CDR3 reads TGTGCCAGCAGTGATACAGGGAATGGAAACACCATATATTTT. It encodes CASSDTGNGNTIYF.

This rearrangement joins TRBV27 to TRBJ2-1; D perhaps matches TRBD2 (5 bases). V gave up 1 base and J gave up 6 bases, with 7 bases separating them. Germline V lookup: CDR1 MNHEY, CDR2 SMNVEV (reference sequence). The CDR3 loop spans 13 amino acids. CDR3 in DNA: TGTGCCAGCAGTTTATTGGCGGGCAATGAGCAGTTCTTC. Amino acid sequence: CASSLLAGNEQFF.

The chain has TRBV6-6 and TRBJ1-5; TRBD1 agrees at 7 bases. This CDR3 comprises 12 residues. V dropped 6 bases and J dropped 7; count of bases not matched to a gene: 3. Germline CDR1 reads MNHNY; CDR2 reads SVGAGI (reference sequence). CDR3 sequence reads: CASSRDSQPQHF. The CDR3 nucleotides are TGTGCCAGCAGCCGGGACAGCCAGCCCCAGCATTTT.

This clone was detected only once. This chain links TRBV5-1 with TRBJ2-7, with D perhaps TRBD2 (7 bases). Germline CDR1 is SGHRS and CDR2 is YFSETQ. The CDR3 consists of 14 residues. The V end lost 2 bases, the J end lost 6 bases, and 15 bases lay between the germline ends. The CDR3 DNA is TGCGCCAGCAGCTTTGGGGGGGCCTGGGGCGAGCAGTACTTC. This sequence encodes CASSFGGAWGEQYF.